This T cell receptor (beta chain) was retrieved from a study of shared clonotypes between healthy human individuals. Study details: Per-donor plates numbered three CD4 naive, three CD4 memory, two CD8 naive and one CD8 memory. Study results and limitations: What rarefaction showed was incomplete sorted-subset sequencing despite large depth.

Details on this clone: What it binds is not known.

CD45RO-negative CD8 cells positively selected for CCR7 made up the naive population, which excluded terminally differentiated effector memory CD45RA+ cells. Only in-frame clones appear in the TCRdb table, and some are missing; sequencing was by immunoSEQ multiplex PCR. The repertoire holds hundreds of thousands of clones, with approximately 96% as singletons. The specimen was naive CD8+ T cells sorted from blood. The clonotype originates from a woman under 40 in good health.

CDR3: CATSRWWPGTELYSNQPQHF. The CDR3 DNA sequence: TGTGCCACCAGCAGATGGTGGCCTGGGACAGAGCTTTATAGCAATCAGCCCCAGCATTTT. This chain joins TRBV15 and TRBJ1-5; the match to TRBD1 covers 7 bases. The ends lost 2 bases at V and 0 bases at J; junction bases unmatched: 16. The germline V gene encodes CDR1 LNHNV and CDR2 YYDKDF (reference sequence). The CDR3 spans 20 residues.